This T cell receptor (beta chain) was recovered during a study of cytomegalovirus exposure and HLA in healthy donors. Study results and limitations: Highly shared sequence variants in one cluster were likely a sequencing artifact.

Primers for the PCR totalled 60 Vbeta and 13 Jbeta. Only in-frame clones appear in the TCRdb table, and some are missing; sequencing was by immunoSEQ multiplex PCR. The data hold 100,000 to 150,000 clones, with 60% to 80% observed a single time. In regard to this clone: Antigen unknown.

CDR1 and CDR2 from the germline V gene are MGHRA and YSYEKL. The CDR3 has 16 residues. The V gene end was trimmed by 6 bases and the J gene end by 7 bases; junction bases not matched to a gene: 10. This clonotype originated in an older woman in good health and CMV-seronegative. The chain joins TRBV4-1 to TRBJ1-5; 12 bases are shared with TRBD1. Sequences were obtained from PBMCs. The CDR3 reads CASRPGTGGAGQPQHF. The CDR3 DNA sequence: TGCGCCAGCAGACCCGGGACAGGGGGCGCGGGGCAGCCCCAGCATTTT.